This passage covers 16 T cell receptor beta chains from one sample sequenced in a study of shared clonotypes between healthy human individuals. Some clones are missing from TCRdb's copy, which holds only in-frame ones; the method was immunoSEQ multiplex PCR. The sample consists of some 580,000 clones, roughly 97% of them appearing once. Material for sequencing was naive CD4+ T cells sorted from blood. Subset: CD45RA+ positively selected. These receptors came from a woman between 25 and 40 years old in good health.

With respect to this clone: This sample also contains other DNA sequences that code for the same CDR3. The chain links TRBV19 to TRBJ2-7; no clear D gene. The germline V gene has CDR1 LNHDA and CDR2 SQIVND (reference sequence). The V end lost 2 bases, the J end lost 4 bases, and 3 bases lay between the germline ends. This CDR3 contains 11 residues. CDR3 in DNA: TGTGCCAGTAGTATACGTTACGAGCAGTACTTC. The encoded protein is CASSIRYEQYF.

This clone appeared once. The chain couples TRBV6-1 to TRBJ1-6; D not resolved. CDR3 size: 19 residues. V was shortened by 2 bases and J by 8 bases, with 25 bases between the two germline ends. Looked up from germline, CDR1 is MNHNS and CDR2 is SASEGT. Written as DNA, the CDR3 is TGTGCCAGCAGTGAATCAGGTGGGCGTCGCGTCATTGGGGATTCACCCCTCCACTTT. Its translation is CASSESGGRRVIGDSPLHF.

This chain joins TRBV29-1 and TRBJ2-7; 7 nucleotides line up with TRBD1. CDR3 length equals 15 residues. The germline V gene encodes CDR1 SQVTM and CDR2 ANQGSEA. Germline trimming cut 4 bases from V and 3 bases from J; bases unmatched to any gene: 12. CDR3 amino acids: CSVVKSGGIHYEQYF. In DNA, the CDR3 is TGCAGCGTTGTAAAATCAGGGGGTATTCACTACGAGCAGTACTTC.

This chain uses TRBV7-8 with TRBJ1-2, with 8 bases aligning to TRBD1. Germline V gives CDR1 SGHVS, CDR2 FQNEAQ. The CDR3 is 14 amino acids. V lost 4 bases and J lost 7; bases outside the gene matches: 8. The chain's CDR3 is CASSSWTGFRGYTF. The CDR3 DNA follows: TGTGCCAGCAGCTCGTGGACAGGGTTTCGTGGCTACACCTTC.

This chain connects TRBV6-5 to TRBJ2-5, with 9 bases identical to TRBD1. The tail of the sequence fits TRBJ2-7 better, so the J call may be wrong. CDR1 and CDR2 from the germline V gene are MNHEY and SVGAGI. CDR3 length: 14 amino acids. The CDR3 DNA reads as TGTGCCAGCAGAACGACAGGGGGTCCCTACGAGCAGTACTTC. Residues: CASRTTGGPYEQYF.

V and J are TRBV5-6 and TRBJ2-3; D is possibly TRBD1 (5 bases). The germline V gene has CDR1 SGHDT and CDR2 YYEEEE. Trimming left V 4 bases short and J 0 bases short, with 15 bases between. The CDR3 runs to 16 residues. For the CDR3, the DNA is TGTGCCAGCAGCCAAATCGGACATAGCAGCACAGATACGCAGTATTTT. It codes for CASSQIGHSSTDTQYF.

This clone was picked up one time. V is TRBV7-8 and J is TRBJ2-1, with D possibly matching TRBD1 (6 bases). V lost 7 bases to trimming and J lost 1 base, with 14 bases between them. This CDR3 comprises 15 residues. In germline, CDR1 is SGHVS, CDR2 FQNEAQ. The CDR3 here is CASILGASSYNEQFF. CDR3 DNA: TGTGCCAGCATCCTGGGGGCCTCTTCCTACAATGAGCAGTTCTTC.

This clone was counted once. This chain uses TRBV2 with TRBJ2-1; D gene unclear. V was trimmed by 1 base and J by 3 bases, leaving 4 bases between them. The CDR3 runs to 13 residues. Germline V gene sequence: CDR1 SNHLY, CDR2 FYNNEI. CDR3 nucleotides: TGTGCCAGCAGTGAAGGCGGCTACAATGAGCAGTTCTTC. It is translated as CASSEGGYNEQFF.

The chain combines TRBV29-1 with TRBJ2-2, with D unclear. V lost 5 bases, J lost 5 bases, and 18 bases lay in between. The germline CDR1 and CDR2 sequences are SQVTM and ANQGSEA. There are 15 residues in the CDR3. CDR3 sequence reads: CSVSRTTPTTGELFF. CDR3 DNA sequence: TGCAGCGTTTCTCGGACCACACCAACTACCGGGGAGCTGTTTTTT.

The chain links TRBV28 to TRBJ2-1, with no clear D. The CDR3 is 14 amino acids. With 7 bases removed from V and 2 bases from J, the gap between germline ends came to 12 bases. Germline assignment: CDR1 MDHEN and CDR2 SYDVKM. This CDR3 is CASNENGPYNEQFF. The CDR3 nucleotides are TGTGCCAGCAACGAGAATGGACCCTACAATGAGCAGTTCTTC.

The genes are TRBV6-1 and TRBJ1-2; D possibly corresponds to TRBD1 (5 bases). With 2 bases removed from V and 0 bases from J, the gap between germline ends came to 10 bases. Germline CDR1 is MNHNS and CDR2 is SASEGT. CDR3 size: 15 residues. CDR3 sequence: CASSETGLANYGYTF. The CDR3 DNA reads as TGTGCCAGCAGTGAAACAGGTTTAGCTAACTATGGCTACACCTTC.

Notes on this clone: The DNA is omitted, as the CDR3 cannot be located on it reliably, and the CDR3 follows TCRdb's listing. The chain couples TRBV18 to TRBJ2-7; the D call TRBD1 from the table was never checked on the DNA. Looked up from germline, CDR1 is KGHSH and CDR2 is LQKENI. The CDR3 is 13 residues long, ends included. CDR3 loop: CASSPVGQGAWYF.

The rearrangement links TRBV5-5 to TRBJ2-1; D is perhaps TRBD2 (6 bases). Trimming removed 4 bases at V and 4 bases at J, with 12 bases between. The germline gives CDR1 SGHKS, CDR2 YYEKEE (reference sequence). This CDR3 has 14 amino acids. This CDR3 reads CASSNRDSYNEQFF. DNA of the CDR3: TGTGCCAGCAGCAACCGGGACTCTTACAATGAGCAGTTCTTC.

The chain is built from TRBV7-8 and TRBJ2-3; D is perhaps TRBD2 (6 bases). The germline V and J ends were trimmed by 7 bases and 7 bases, with 21 bases remaining between them. The CDR3 runs to 15 residues. Germline V gives CDR1 SGHVS, CDR2 FQNEAQ. The DNA of the CDR3 is TGTGCCAGCACCACATTAGCGGAGAGAACCCATACGCAGTATTTT. This sequence encodes CASTTLAERTHTQYF. Full variable domain (outside the CDR3, taken from reference TRBV7-8 and TRBJ2-3): GAGVSQSPRYKVAKRGQDVALRCDPISGHVSLFWYQQALGQGPEFLTYFQNEAQLDKSGLPSDRFFAERPEGSVSTLKIQRTQQEDSAVYLCASTTLAERTHTQYFGPGTRLTVL.

J is TRBJ2-7 and V is TRBV11-2; 10 positions match TRBD1. In germline, CDR1 is SGHAT, CDR2 FQNNGV. The CDR3 extends over 16 amino acids. The J segment lost 4 bases and the V segment lost 1 base, leaving 7 bases of the junction unmatched. The CDR3 nucleotides read TGTGCCAGCAGCTTAGTATCCGGGACAGGGGTGTACGAGCAGTACTTC. This sequence encodes CASSLVSGTGVYEQYF.

This chain joins TRBV7-6 and TRBJ2-5, with 12 bases that match TRBD2. Germline V gene data show CDR1 as SGHVS and CDR2 as FNYEAQ. V lost 3 bases and J lost 1; bases outside the gene matches: 3. The CDR3 totals 16 residues. The CDR3 spells CASSFGLAGPQETQYF. CDR3 bases: TGTGCCAGCAGCTTCGGACTAGCGGGGCCCCAAGAGACCCAGTACTTC. Filled out from reference TRBV7-6 and TRBJ2-5, the complete variable domain reads GAGVSQSPRYKVTKRGQDVALRCDPISGHVSLYWYRQALGQGPEFLTYFNYEAQQDKSGLPNDRFSAERPEGSISTLTIQRTEQRDSAMYRCASSFGLAGPQETQYFGPGTRLLVL.